This is a list of T cell receptor beta chains from one sample in a study of cytomegalovirus exposure and HLA in healthy donors. Data came from immunoSEQ multiplex PCR; TCRdb stores just in-frame clones and leaves some out. The sample consists of just over 150,000 clones, around 76% of them appearing once. The sample consisted of PBMCs. These receptors originate from a female donor in good health and CMV-seronegative. Each CDR3 is given with its conserved first and last residue. The order of the fields is CDR3 length, clone size, J gene, V gene, D gene, CDR3 DNA, CDR3 protein. D genes are given only for firm matches. The size field is filled for only some rows; it gives once, few, many or a size class.

>14|NA|TRBJ2-5|TRBV6-6|NA
TGTGCCAGCAGTTTAAAGCGGTTCCAAGAGACCCAGTACTTC
CASSLKRFQETQYF
>15|NA|TRBJ1-2|TRBV6-5|NA
TGTGCCAGCAGTTACTATTACGGAACTACCGGGGGCTACACCTTC
CASSYYYGTTGGYTF
>14|NA|TRBJ2-7|TRBV7-2|NA
TGTGCCAGCAGCTTAGTGGCGGCCGCCTACGAGCAGTACTTC
CASSLVAAAYEQYF
>16|NA|TRBJ1-5|TRBV18|NA
TGTGCCAGCTCACCCACGCGGGGGACCATCAATCAGCCCCAGCATTTT
CASSPTRGTINQPQHF
>16|NA|TRBJ2-3|TRBV19|TRBD1
TGTGCCAGTAAACTCCAGGGGGCGTGGGGCACAGATACGCAGTATTTT
CASKLQGAWGTDTQYF
>14|NA|TRBJ1-4|TRBV6-5|NA
TGTGCCAGCAGTTTGACAGCAACTAATGAAAAACTGTTTTTT
CASSLTATNEKLFF
>12|NA|TRBJ1-2|TRBV19|NA
TGTGCCAGTAGTCCGAACGGCTATGGCTACACCTTC
CASSPNGYGYTF
>12|NA|TRBJ2-7|TRBV2|TRBD1
TGTGCCAGCAGAACGACAGGGAGCGAGCAGTACTTC
CASRTTGSEQYF
>13|NA|TRBJ2-5|TRBV18|NA
TGTGCCAGCTCACCACCGGCCCTAGGGACCCAGTACTTC
CASSPPALGTQYF
>12|few|TRBJ2-2|TRBV29-1|NA
TGCAGCGTCCAACTGTGGACCGGGGAGCTGTTTTTT
CSVQLWTGELFF
>15|few|TRBJ1-4|TRBV25-1|TRBD1
TGTGCCAGCAGTCGGGAAGGGACAGGGGAGGGAAAACTGTTTTTT
CASSREGTGEGKLFF
>14|few|TRBJ1-5|TRBV19|NA
TGTGCCAGTGGCGAGGGAATGGGCAATCAGCCCCAGCATTTT
CASGEGMGNQPQHF
>13|NA|TRBJ1-1|TRBV29-1|TRBD1
TGCAGCGTTCAGGGACAGATGAACACTGAAGCTTTCTTT
CSVQGQMNTEAFF
>13|NA|TRBJ2-2|TRBV6-1|TRBD1
TGTGCCAGTCGACAGGGAAACACCGGGGAGCTGTTTTTT
CASRQGNTGELFF
>14|NA|TRBJ1-2|TRBV7-2|NA
TGTGCCAGCAGCTTAGATGGCCGTACAGCTGGCTACACCTTC
CASSLDGRTAGYTF
>15|NA|TRBJ2-1|TRBV2|TRBD2
TGTGCCAGTACGTCCAGCCCTGTAGCGGGCGGGGAGCAGTTCTTC
CASTSSPVAGGEQFF
>14|once|TRBJ1-1|TRBV6-1|NA
TGTGCCAGCAGCGAGGGGGGGTGGGGGACTGAAGCTTTCTTT
CASSEGGWGTEAFF
>15|NA|TRBJ1-2|TRBV13|TRBD1
TGTGCCAGCAGCTTCCGGACAGGGGGTGACTATGGCTACACCTTC
CASSFRTGGDYGYTF